The 4 T cell receptor beta chains listed next were all sequenced from one sample in a study of OX40 agonist ivuxolimab in advanced cancers. The library was produced with the immunoSEQ multiplex PCR assay. TCRdb provides this immuneACCESS table in a form limited to in-frame rearrangements. Some clones are lacking; in checked studies, under half of them reflect an unresolved V gene, and why the rest are absent is not known. This sample has about 83,000 clones in its table, and about 86% of those were observed once. Clones ranked in the top ten supply around 1.5% of the sample. This material consisted of CD4+ or CD8+ T cells sorted from blood, taken in a trial of the OX40 agonist ivuxolimab. Receptor source: an adult with an advanced solid tumor such as melanoma, head and neck, liver or kidney cancer.

The CDR3 here is CASSQEGTGISDTQYF. In nucleotides, the CDR3 is TGTGCCAGCAGCCAAGAGGGGACAGGGATATCAGATACGCAGTATTTT. V is TRBV4-2 and J is TRBJ2-3; 9 positions match TRBD1. Per the germline V gene, CDR1 is LGHNA and CDR2 is YNFKEQ. V lost 0 bases to trimming and J lost 4 bases; unmatched junction nucleotides: 5. This CDR3 is built from 16 residues.

This rearrangement joins TRBV28 to TRBJ2-6; no firm D call. Trimming took off 5 bases at V and 4 bases at J, with 6 bases between the two ends. Germline lookup yields CDR1 MDHEN and CDR2 SYDVKM. This CDR3 spans 13 amino acids. DNA of the CDR3: TGTGCCAGCAGTACACCCGGGGCCAACGTCCTGACTTTC. It translates to CASSTPGANVLTF.

A few counts support this clone. The rearrangement uses TRBV5-1 and TRBJ1-2; D is unclear. From germline, CDR1 is SGHRS and CDR2 YFSETQ. CDR3 length: 12 amino acids. Trimming removed 2 bases at V and 6 bases at J, with 8 bases between. CDR3 DNA sequence: TGCGCCAGCAGCTTAGCAGCCGATGGCTACACCTTC. Residues: CASSLAADGYTF.

The rearrangement uses TRBV11-2 and TRBJ1-1; the D gene is possibly TRBD1 (6 bases). Germline V gives CDR1 SGHAT, CDR2 FQNNGV. This CDR3 contains 16 residues. V was cut by 6 bases and J by 2 bases, with 19 bases left in between. Written as DNA, the CDR3 is TGTGCCAGCAGGCCCTCGTTGAACAGGGCAAACACTGAAGCTTTCTTT. Amino acid sequence: CASRPSLNRANTEAFF.